Sequencing of this T cell receptor (beta chain) was carried out in a study of cytomegalovirus exposure and HLA in healthy donors. General study points: TCR beta V- and J-gene trimming was later associated with a missense DCLRE1C variant. DRB1 had the most TCR associations and HLA-C the fewest, a later analysis found, with rates varying by HLA locus.

Primers for the PCR totalled 60 Vbeta and 13 Jbeta. Clones were read by immunoSEQ multiplex PCR, and TCRdb kept only the in-frame ones, dropping some. The table lists 100,000 to 150,000 clones, over 65% of them singletons. Worth noting for this clone: The antigen remains undetermined.

V gave up 7 bases and J gave up 3 bases, with 9 bases separating them. Germline CDR1 LNHDA, CDR2 SQIVND (reference sequence). This CDR3 has 13 amino acids. Sequenced material: PBMCs. This sequence was found in a man aged 18 to 30 in good health and CMV-seronegative. The rearrangement joins TRBV19 to TRBJ1-4; D remains ambiguous. The CDR3 DNA reads TGTGCCAGTAATCAGGTCCCTAATGAAAAACTGTTTTTT. Amino acids: CASNQVPNEKLFF.